The T cell receptor (beta chain) described here comes from a study of OX40 agonist ivuxolimab in advanced cancers. In the study overall: Ivuxolimab, which targeted the costimulatory receptor OX40 (CD134), was an agonistic, fully human IgG2 monoclonal antibody. Intravenous ivuxolimab was administered to patients every 2 weeks at six dose levels: 0.01, 0.1, 0.3, 1.5, 3 and 10 mg/kg. Of the roughly 53 patients in dose escalation, around 20 had hepatocellular carcinoma, some 15 had melanoma, 9 had renal cell carcinoma and 9 had head and neck cancer. A male proportion of roughly 80% and a mean age of about 60 years, ranging from roughly 23 to 85, were recorded for the dose-escalation cohort. Patients were allowed to have had prior anti-PD-1, anti-PD-L1 or anti-CTLA-4 therapy, and 40% of the dose-escalation patients had previously received checkpoint inhibitors. Partial responses occurred in three dose-escalation patients: two with cutaneous melanoma and one with hepatocellular carcinoma. The purpose of peripheral TCRbeta sequencing was to test whether ivuxolimab changed TCR sequence diversity and led to clonal T-cell expansion. The paper covers the monotherapy dose-escalation part of the phase I ivuxolimab trial, which included N of about 50 patients. Points the paper makes about the study in general: After ivuxolimab, more expanded clones were found on average in CD8+ T cells than in CD4+ T cells. Which antigens the clonally expanded peripheral T cells were specific for was not determined. Partial responders in the 0.1-3.0 mg/kg groups had among the lowest normalized peripheral clonal expansion, especially among CD8+ T cells. Clonal expansion of both CD4+ and CD8+ blood T cells was observed from baseline to week 6 at doses 0.1 to 3.0 mg/kg. Low levels of normalized T-cell clonal expansion were also seen in some patients who did not respond.

To sequence the TCRbeta CDR3 region, genomic DNA was isolated from the sorted cells. TCRbeta CDR3 regions were sequenced using the immunoSEQ Assay. As stored in TCRdb, this immuneACCESS dataset retains in-frame rearrangements with V and J assigned. A fraction of the clones does not appear; measured against another copy, unresolved V genes explain less than half of the discrepancy, and the remainder lacks a known reason. Here the sample has around 70,000 clones; 75% to 85% occur a single time. The ten largest clones take up roughly 1.2% of the sample. About this clone itself: No antigen is known for it. No qualities accompany the bases; no much larger clone lies one base away.

Patients with autoimmune disease history or receiving systemic immunosuppression were excluded from the trial. Peripheral blood for TCR sequencing was collected from all dose cohorts at baseline, on cycle 4 day 1, and on cycle 7 day 1. The samples were taken from a phase I, first-in-human, multicenter, open-label dose-escalation trial of ivuxolimab. The trial enrolled adults with locally advanced or metastatic head and neck squamous cell, hepatocellular, melanoma or renal cell carcinoma. Before TCR sequencing, CD4+ T cells and CD8+ T cells were sorted from peripheral blood as separate populations. Based on the germline V gene (reference sequence), the CDR1 and CDR2 sequences are SGHNT and YYREEE. V and J are truncated by 2 bases and 6 bases respectively, leaving an intervening sequence of 9 bases. The CDR3 sequence holds 13 residues, the cysteine and phenylalanine included. Only the CDR3 portion is preserved as DNA: 39 bases, with reading frame beginning at the first base.

This TCR was recovered from an adult with an advanced solid tumor such as melanoma, head and neck, liver or kidney cancer. The specimen was CD4+ or CD8+ T cells sorted from blood, collected in a trial of the OX40 agonist ivuxolimab. The V and J genes are TRBV5-4 and TRBJ2-1; the D gene lacks a confident call. The CDR3 loop reads CASSFITINEQFF. The nucleotide sequence is TGTGCCAGCAGCTTTATCACCATCAATGAGCAGTTCTTC.